This TCR beta chain was identified during a study of blood T cell repertoires in COVID-19. Study as a whole: COVID-19 samples, acute and convalescent, were from the United States, Italy and Spain. PBMCs, B-cell-depleted T cells, or T cells were the source of the cDNA or gDNA that made up the material.

The authors' processing: Estimates of nucleated cell counts were drawn from the amplification of reference gene primers. TCRdb's table, derived via immunoSEQ multiplex PCR, lists solely in-frame clones and lacks some. The DNA was the basis for D and trimming; V, J and clone size are from that table. This sample has 93,000 or so clones; about 85% occur once, and the top ten carry approximately 3%. The CDR3 is 17 amino acids. With 1 base removed from V and 1 base from J, the gap between germline ends came to 16 bases. Germline CDR1 reads SGHVS; CDR2 reads FQNEAQ. The rearrangement links TRBV7-8 to TRBJ1-1, with no clear D. This receptor was obtained from a man aged 45-60 years in a cohort sampled during active COVID-19. The sequenced material came from peripheral blood. The CDR3 reads CASSLGQVLEGNTEAFF. For the CDR3, the DNA is TGTGCCAGCAGCTTAGGTCAGGTACTAGAAGGGAACACTGAAGCTTTCTTT.